The present entry profiles one T cell receptor beta chain with its context. The participants were between about 18 and 90 years old and came from some 23 US areas. Assignments of participants to cohorts depended upon their own reported clinical history. Recovered Cohort 3 donors showed two negative PCRs, clearance, or symptom resolution. Clones were read by immunoSEQ multiplex PCR, and TCRdb kept only the in-frame ones, dropping some. Seen here are 200,000 to 250,000 clones, roughly 85% observed once, and the top ten hold 10% to 11%. This sample was included in a study of blood T cell repertoires in COVID-19. The CDR3 is 14 residues long. V was pared by 4 bases and J by 8 bases, with 6 bases of the junction left unmatched. Per germline, CDR1 LGHDT and CDR2 YNNKEL (reference sequence).

Sequenced: PBMCs or T cells enriched from blood (not recorded which). This TCR was sampled from a man younger than 45 who had recovered from COVID-19. The genes are TRBV3-1 (or the pseudogene TRBV3-2) and TRBJ1-4, with 8 nucleotides matching TRBD1. The CDR3 DNA sequence: TGTGCCAGCAGCCCAGGGGGCGACGGGGAAAAACTGTTTTTT. Its protein is CASSPGGDGEKLFF.